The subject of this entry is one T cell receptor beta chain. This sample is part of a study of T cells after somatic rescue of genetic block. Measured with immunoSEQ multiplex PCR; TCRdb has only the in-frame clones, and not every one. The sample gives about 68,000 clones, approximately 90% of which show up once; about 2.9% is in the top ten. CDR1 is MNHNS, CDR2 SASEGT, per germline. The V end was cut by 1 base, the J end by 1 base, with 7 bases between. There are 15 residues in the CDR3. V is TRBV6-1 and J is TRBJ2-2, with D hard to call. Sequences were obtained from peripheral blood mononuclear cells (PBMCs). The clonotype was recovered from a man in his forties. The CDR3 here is CASSEVQLNTGELFF. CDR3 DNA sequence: TGTGCCAGCAGTGAAGTGCAGCTGAACACCGGGGAGCTGTTTTTT.